The 21 T cell receptor beta chains below all came from one sample that was sequenced in a study of shared clonotypes between healthy human individuals (dated by TCRdb to 2018 to 2021). Library preparation used the immunoSEQ multiplex PCR assay. In TCRdb, the immuneACCESS table is reduced to in-frame sequences with V and J assigned. These tables do not hold every clone; where another copy was compared, an unresolved V gene accounts for under half, and the others remain unexplained. This sample is represented by over 400,000 clones; roughly 80% of them were singletons. The ten largest account for roughly 13% of the sample. The sample comprised PBMCs. The receptors here all came from a woman aged 40 to 49 in good health. Some clones in this sample may be carry-over from other donors' samples.

As for this clone: With a much larger clone just one base away, this may be a read error. The rearrangement uses TRBV5-1 and TRBJ2-1, with 13 bases identical to TRBD2. V dropped 1 base and J dropped 8; count of bases not matched to a gene: 6. Germline CDR1 is SGHRS and CDR2 is YFSETQ. The CDR3 totals 16 residues. CDR3 residues: CASSLFWTSGSHEQFF. The CDR3 DNA reads TGCGCCAGCAGCTTGTTTTGGACTAGCGGGAGCCATGAGCAGTTCTTC.

The J gene is TRBJ2-1, the V gene TRBV4-1; weak D call: TRBD2 (6 bases). This CDR3 region has 14 residues. CDR1 is MGHRA and CDR2 is YSYEKL in the germline V gene. V lost 6 bases, J lost 0 bases, and 9 bases lay in between. The CDR3 reads CASRNGSSYNEQFF. The CDR3 DNA reads TGCGCCAGCAGAAACGGGAGCTCCTACAATGAGCAGTTCTTC.

This clone occurred many times. The genes are TRBV5-1 and TRBJ1-1, with 8 bases fitting TRBD1. Germline values: CDR1 SGHRS, CDR2 YFSETQ. The CDR3 is 15 residues long. V lost 1 base to trimming and J lost 5 bases; unmatched junction nucleotides: 7. The chain's CDR3 is CASSLSSGGRTEAFF. The CDR3 DNA is TGCGCCAGCAGCTTGTCCTCAGGGGGCAGGACTGAAGCTTTCTTT. Based on the CDR3 plus reference TRBV5-1 and TRBJ1-1, the full variable domain is KAGVTQTPRYLIKTRGQQVTLSCSPISGHRSVSWYQQTPGQGLQFLFEYFSETQRNKGNFPGRFSGRQFSNSRSEMNVSTLELGDSALYLCASSLSSGGRTEAFFGQGTRLTVV.

This chain links TRBV6-1 with TRBJ2-7; weak D call: TRBD1 (5 bases). Germline lookup yields CDR1 MNHNS and CDR2 SASEGT. The CDR3 is made up of 13 amino acids. V gave up 10 bases and J gave up 6 bases, with 19 bases separating them. The CDR3 spells CAIASSQGLEQYF. CDR3 DNA sequence: TGTGCCATCGCCTCCAGCCAGGGTCTCGAGCAGTACTTC.

As to this clone: With a much larger clone just one base away, this may be a read error. This CDR3 is also generated by other DNA sequences in the sample. This rearrangement joins TRBV19 to TRBJ1-3; 8 nucleotides agree with TRBD1. The CDR3 length is 14 residues. Looked up from germline, CDR1 is LNHDA and CDR2 is SQIVND (reference sequence). The CDR3, as DNA: TGTGCTAGTAGTATACAGGGGGATGGAAACACCATATATTTT. As protein: CASSIQGDGNTIYF.

The chain uses TRBV4-2 and TRBJ1-1; 7 bases are a match to TRBD1. Germline V gives CDR1 LGHNA, CDR2 YNFKEQ. The CDR3 has 15 residues. The ends lost 2 bases at V and 5 bases at J; junction bases unmatched: 8. The CDR3 nucleotides are TGTGCCAGCAGCCAACCCTCGACAGGGTCGACTGAAGCTTTCTTT. Encoded protein: CASSQPSTGSTEAFF.

The gene calls are TRBV5-1 and TRBJ2-1, with TRBD2 matching 8 bases. The ends lost 4 bases at V and 6 bases at J; junction bases unmatched: 9. The CDR3 runs to 15 residues. In germline, CDR1 is SGHRS, CDR2 YFSETQ. CDR3 region: CASSPSGSEFNEQFF. CDR3 sequence (DNA): TGCGCCAGCAGCCCCAGCGGGAGTGAGTTCAATGAGCAGTTCTTC.

The chain employs TRBV4-3 and TRBJ2-3; 10 nucleotides line up with TRBD2. Trimming cost V 0 bases and J 2 bases; bases outside gene matches: 5. CDR3 length equals 17 residues. In germline, CDR1 is LGHNA, CDR2 YSLEER. Here the CDR3 reads CASSQDLGLAVTDTQYF. In DNA, the CDR3 is TGCGCCAGCAGCCAAGATCTAGGACTAGCGGTCACAGATACGCAGTATTTT.

This clone came up once. The chain is built from TRBV5-1 and TRBJ2-7, with TRBD1 matching 12 bases. The germline V gene has CDR1 SGHRS and CDR2 YFSETQ. This CDR3 is built from 14 residues. V was clipped by 6 bases and J by 5 bases; unmatched bases: 6. CDR3 amino acids: CASNPGQGAHEQYF. Here the CDR3 DNA reads TGCGCCAGCAACCCGGGACAGGGGGCTCACGAGCAGTACTTC.

The gene calls are TRBV28 and TRBJ1-1; D is perhaps TRBD1 (6 bases). Trimming shortened V by 6 bases and J by 4 bases, and 24 bases separated the two germline ends. The germline V gene encodes CDR1 MDHEN and CDR2 SYDVKM. The CDR3 spans 17 residues. CDR3 nucleotides: TGTGCCAGCAGCTCCTTGTTTAAGGGGGAGGGGGGCACTGAAGCTTTCTTT. The encoded protein is CASSSLFKGEGGTEAFF.

This chain links TRBV9 with TRBJ2-3; the match to TRBD2 covers 8 bases. The junction had 13 bases not matched to a gene; V was cut back by 4 bases and J by 6 bases. CDR3 length: 16 amino acids. The germline gives CDR1 SGDLS, CDR2 YYNGEE. CDR3 residues: CASSPVVAGPGDTQYF. DNA of the CDR3: TGTGCCAGCAGCCCAGTGGTAGCGGGGCCTGGGGATACGCAGTATTTT.

This clone was seen many times. The chain has TRBV2 and TRBJ1-4; D is ambiguous. V shed 4 bases and J shed 7 bases, with 7 bases lying between them. Germline assignment: CDR1 SNHLY and CDR2 FYNNEI. The CDR3 contains 12 residues. CDR3 protein: CASSVILEKLFF. In DNA form, the CDR3 reads TGTGCCAGCAGTGTAATTCTTGAAAAACTGTTTTTT. Full variable domain (rest looked up from reference TRBV2 and TRBJ1-4): EPEVTQTPSHQVTQMGQEVILRCVPISNHLYFYWYRQILGQKVEFLVSFYNNEISEKSEIFDDQFSVERPDGSNFTLKIRSTKLEDSAMYFCASSVILEKLFFGSGTQLSVL.

About this clone itself: With a far larger clone one base away, a read error is the likely cause. This chain connects TRBV10-1 to TRBJ1-1; D unclear. This CDR3 has 13 residues. From germline, CDR1 is WNHNN and CDR2 SYGVQD (reference sequence). CDR3 coding DNA: TGCGCCAGCAGCGAAAACATGAACGCTGAAGCTTTCTTT. It is translated as CASSENMNAEAFF.

The chain uses TRBV19 and TRBJ1-2, with D possibly TRBD1 on 6 matching bases. Germline CDR1 and CDR2: LNHDA and SQIVND (reference sequence). The CDR3 loop spans 15 amino acids. V dropped 7 bases and J dropped 0 bases, with 15 bases sitting between them. The DNA for the CDR3 is TGTGCCAGTATTGCTACAGGGCGGACTAACTATGGCTACACCTTC. It is translated as CASIATGRTNYGYTF.

This clone was counted a single time. A far larger clone is off by one base, so a read error is likely. The V call is TRBV11-3, the J call TRBJ2-7, with D possibly matching TRBD1 (5 bases). V lost 5 bases, J lost 7 bases, and 15 bases lay in between. This CDR3 region has 13 residues. The germline CDR1 and CDR2 sequences are SGHNT and YENEEA. CDR3 sequence reads: CASSHSGRWEQYF. The DNA for the CDR3 is TGTGCCAGCAGCCACTCAGGGCGCTGGGAGCAGTACTTC.

The CDR3 loop reads CASSTTSGNTGELFF. CDR3 DNA sequence: TGTGCCAGCTCCACGACTAGCGGAAACACCGGGGAGCTGTTTTTT. The genes are TRBV18 and TRBJ2-2, with 9 bases fitting TRBD2. The CDR3 loop spans 15 amino acids. Germline-derived CDR1 and CDR2 are KGHSH and LQKENI. With 6 bases clipped from V and 2 bases from J, the junction kept 4 bases outside the gene matches.

With regard to this clone: Other DNA sequences in the sample encode the same CDR3. The chain links TRBV5-1 to TRBJ2-1, with TRBD2 matching 7 bases. The CDR3 has 16 amino acids. After removal of 0 bases from V and 0 bases from J, the junction contained 3 bases not matched to a gene. In germline, CDR1 is SGHRS, CDR2 YFSETQ. The CDR3 sequence: CASSLGGGSSYNEQFF. The DNA for the CDR3 is TGCGCCAGCAGCTTGGGGGGCGGGAGCTCCTACAATGAGCAGTTCTTC.

The rearrangement links TRBV11-2 to TRBJ2-2; 10 bases fit TRBD2. The junction had 6 bases not matched to a gene; V was cut back by 6 bases and J by 5 bases. Germline CDR1 and CDR2: SGHAT and FQNNGV. The CDR3 loop spans 15 amino acids. The CDR3 coding sequence is TGTGCCAGCAGATCTAGCGGGAGTAGGACCGGGGAGCTGTTTTTT. This sequence encodes CASRSSGSRTGELFF.

This clone was observed once. This may arise from a read error, as a much more abundant clone is one base away. The chain has TRBV6-4 and TRBJ2-3, with TRBD2 identical over 13 bases. The CDR3 totals 13 residues. The V gene end was trimmed by 6 bases and the J gene end by 8 bases; junction bases not matched to a gene: 2. Germline V gives CDR1 MRHNA, CDR2 SNTAGT. The CDR3 coding sequence is TGTGCCAGCAGCCGGACTAGCGGGAGTACGCAGTATTTT. Amino acids: CASSRTSGSTQYF.

On this clone: This sequence is one base from a far larger clone and is likely a read error. The chain is built from TRBV6-1 and TRBJ1-2; 7 bases align to TRBD1. This CDR3 spans 13 amino acids. The V gene end was trimmed by 6 bases and the J gene end by 9 bases; junction bases not matched to a gene: 10. The germline V gene has CDR1 MNHNS and CDR2 SASEGT. The CDR3 DNA follows: TGTGCCAGCAGCCTCAACAGGGGTGATTGCTACACCTTC. As protein: CASSLNRGDCYTF.

The chain employs TRBV11-2 and TRBJ2-2; the match to TRBD2 covers 12 bases. This CDR3 spans 15 amino acids. In germline, CDR1 is SGHAT, CDR2 FQNNGV. V lost 5 bases to trimming and J lost 7 bases; unmatched junction nucleotides: 5. The CDR3 DNA follows: TGTGCCAGCAGCCTGACTAGCGGGAGTTTCGGGGAGCTGTTTTTT. As protein: CASSLTSGSFGELFF.